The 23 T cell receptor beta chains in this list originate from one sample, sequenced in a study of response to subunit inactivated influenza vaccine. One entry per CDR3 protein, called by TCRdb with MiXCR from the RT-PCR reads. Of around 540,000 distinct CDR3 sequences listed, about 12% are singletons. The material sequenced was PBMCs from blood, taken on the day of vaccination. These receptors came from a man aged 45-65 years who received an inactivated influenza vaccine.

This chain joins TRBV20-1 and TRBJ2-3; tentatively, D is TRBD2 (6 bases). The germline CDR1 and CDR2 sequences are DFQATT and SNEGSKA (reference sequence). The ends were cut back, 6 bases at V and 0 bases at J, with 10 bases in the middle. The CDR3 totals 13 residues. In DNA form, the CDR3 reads TGCAGTGCCCGACTAGGAAGCACAGATACGCAGTATTTT. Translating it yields CSARLGSTDTQYF.

The CDR3: CASSEKLGSSYGYTF. CDR3 DNA sequence: TGTGCCAGCAGTGAAAAACTTGGTAGTAGCTATGGCTACACCTTC. The chain recombines TRBV2 with TRBJ1-2; unclear D gene. The CDR3 length is 15 residues. V lost 2 bases to trimming and J lost 4 bases, with 14 bases between them. Germline V gene sequence: CDR1 SNHLY, CDR2 FYNNEI.

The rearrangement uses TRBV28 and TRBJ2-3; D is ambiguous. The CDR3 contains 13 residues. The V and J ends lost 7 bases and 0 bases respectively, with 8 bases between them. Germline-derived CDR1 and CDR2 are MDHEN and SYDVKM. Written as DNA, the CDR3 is TGTGCCAGCACCCAGGCGAGCACAGATACGCAGTATTTT. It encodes CASTQASTDTQYF.

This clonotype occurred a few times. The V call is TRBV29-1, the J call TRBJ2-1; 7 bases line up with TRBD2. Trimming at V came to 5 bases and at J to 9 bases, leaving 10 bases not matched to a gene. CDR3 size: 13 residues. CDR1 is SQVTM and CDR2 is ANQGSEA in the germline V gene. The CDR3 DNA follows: TGCAGCGTTATCCCGGGACTAACGTCTGAGCAGTTCTTC. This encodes CSVIPGLTSEQFF.

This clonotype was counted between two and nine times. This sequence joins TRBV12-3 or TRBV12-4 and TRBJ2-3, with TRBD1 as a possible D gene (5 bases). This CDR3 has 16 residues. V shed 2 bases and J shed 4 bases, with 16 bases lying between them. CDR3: CASSLRQGSAADTQYF. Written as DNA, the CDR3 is TGTGCCAGCAGTTTACGTCAGGGTTCCGCGGCAGATACGCAGTATTTT.

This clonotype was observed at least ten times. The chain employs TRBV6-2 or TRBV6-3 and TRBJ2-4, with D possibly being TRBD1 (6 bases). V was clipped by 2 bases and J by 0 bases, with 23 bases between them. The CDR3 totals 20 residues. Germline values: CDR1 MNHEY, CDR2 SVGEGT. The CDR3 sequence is CASSYPRNRELLLAKNIQYF. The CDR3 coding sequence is TGTGCCAGCAGTTACCCCCGTAACAGGGAGTTACTTTTAGCCAAAAACATTCAGTACTTC.

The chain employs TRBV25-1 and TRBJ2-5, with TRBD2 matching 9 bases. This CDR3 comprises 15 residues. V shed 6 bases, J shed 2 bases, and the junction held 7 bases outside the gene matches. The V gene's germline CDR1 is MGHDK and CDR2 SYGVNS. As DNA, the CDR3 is TGTGCCAGCAGATCCGGGACTAGCCGTCAAGAGACCCAGTACTTC. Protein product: CASRSGTSRQETQYF.

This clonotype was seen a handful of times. The CDR3 bases are TGTGCCAGCAGCTTGGGCCAGGGTGGAAAGGATACGCAGTATTTT. This codes for CASSLGQGGKDTQYF. V and J are TRBV11-2 and TRBJ2-3, with D perhaps matching TRBD1 (5 bases). V lost 3 bases and J 6 bases, leaving 16 bases between the germline ends. The germline CDR1 and CDR2 sequences are SGHAT and FQNNGV. The CDR3 has 15 amino acids.

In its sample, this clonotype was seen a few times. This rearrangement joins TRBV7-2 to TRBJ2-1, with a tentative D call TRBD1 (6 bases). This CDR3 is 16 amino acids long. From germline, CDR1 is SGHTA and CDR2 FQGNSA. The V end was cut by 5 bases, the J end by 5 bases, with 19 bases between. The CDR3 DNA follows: TGTGCCAGCAGCGTAACATCAGGGGCCCCGCACAATGAGCAGTTCTTC. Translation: CASSVTSGAPHNEQFF.

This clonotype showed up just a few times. In DNA, the CDR3 is TGTGCCAGCAGTGGGGGTAGCGGGGGGCAGGGTGAGCAGTTCTTC. Translating gives CASSGGSGGQGEQFF. The chain employs TRBV12-3 or TRBV12-4 and TRBJ2-1; 10 positions match TRBD2. This CDR3 is built from 15 residues. V trimming: 5 bases; J trimming: 9 bases; junction bases outside the gene matches: 10.

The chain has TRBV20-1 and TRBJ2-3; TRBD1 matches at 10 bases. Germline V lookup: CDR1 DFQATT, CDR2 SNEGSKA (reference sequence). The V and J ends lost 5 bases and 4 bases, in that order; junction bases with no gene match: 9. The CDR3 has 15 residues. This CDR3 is CSAPRRDRGPDTQYF. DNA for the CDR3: TGCAGTGCTCCCCGGCGGGACAGGGGCCCAGATACGCAGTATTTT.

DNA of the CDR3: TGCGCCAGCAGCCAAACCTCCAGCGGGGGGTACGAGCAGTACTTC. Translating gives CASSQTSSGGYEQYF. The chain recombines TRBV4-1 with TRBJ2-7, with 9 bases identical to TRBD2. After removal of 2 bases from V and 4 bases from J, the junction contained 6 bases not matched to a gene. Germline lookup yields CDR1 MGHRA and CDR2 YSYEKL. The CDR3 loop spans 15 amino acids.

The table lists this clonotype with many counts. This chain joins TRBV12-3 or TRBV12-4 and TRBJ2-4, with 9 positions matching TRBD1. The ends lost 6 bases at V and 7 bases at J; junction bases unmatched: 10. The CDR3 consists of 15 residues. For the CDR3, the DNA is TGTGCCAGCAGCCCGGGACAGGGTATTCGGAACATTCAGTACTTC. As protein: CASSPGQGIRNIQYF.

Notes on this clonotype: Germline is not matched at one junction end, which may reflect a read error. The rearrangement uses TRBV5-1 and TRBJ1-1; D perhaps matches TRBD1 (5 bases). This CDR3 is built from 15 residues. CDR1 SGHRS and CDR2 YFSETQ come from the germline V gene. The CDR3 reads CASSFPPGGNAEAFF. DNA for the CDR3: TGCGCCAGCAGCTTCCCCCCCGGGGGGAACGCTGAAGCTTTCTTT.

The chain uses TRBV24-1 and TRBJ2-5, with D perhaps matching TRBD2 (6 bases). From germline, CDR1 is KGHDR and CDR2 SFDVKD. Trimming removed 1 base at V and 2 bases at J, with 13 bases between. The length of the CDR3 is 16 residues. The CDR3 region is CATSDFGTREQETQYF. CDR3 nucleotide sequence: TGTGCCACCAGTGATTTCGGGACGCGGGAACAAGAGACCCAGTACTTC.

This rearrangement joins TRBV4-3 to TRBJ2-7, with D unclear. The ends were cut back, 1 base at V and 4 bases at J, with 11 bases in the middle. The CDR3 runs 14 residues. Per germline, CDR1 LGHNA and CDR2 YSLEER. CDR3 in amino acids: CASSQVAADYEQYF. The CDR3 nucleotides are TGCGCCAGCAGCCAAGTGGCGGCCGATTACGAGCAGTACTTC.

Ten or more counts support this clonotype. CDR3 residues: CASSRPGTGETQYF. CDR3 bases: TGTGCCAGCAGCCGCCCCGGGACGGGAGAGACCCAGTACTTC. The V and J genes are TRBV28 and TRBJ2-5; D is possibly TRBD1 or TRBD2 (5 bases each). V dropped 6 bases and J dropped 4 bases, with 15 bases sitting between them. The CDR3 is made up of 14 amino acids. CDR1 and CDR2 from the germline V gene are MDHEN and SYDVKM.

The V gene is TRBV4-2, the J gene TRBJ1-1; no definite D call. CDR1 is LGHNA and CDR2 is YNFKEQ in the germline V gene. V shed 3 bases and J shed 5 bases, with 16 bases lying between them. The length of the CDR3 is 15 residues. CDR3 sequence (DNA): TGTGCCAGCAGCCAGGGAGACGGCCCCCGGACTGAAGCTTTCTTT. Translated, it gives CASSQGDGPRTEAFF.

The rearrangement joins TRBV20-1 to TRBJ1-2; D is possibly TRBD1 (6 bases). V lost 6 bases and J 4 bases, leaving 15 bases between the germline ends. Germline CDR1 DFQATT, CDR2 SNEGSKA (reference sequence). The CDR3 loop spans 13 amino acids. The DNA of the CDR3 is TGCAGTGCGGGGGGCATGAACGGCTATGGCTACACCTTC. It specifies CSAGGMNGYGYTF.

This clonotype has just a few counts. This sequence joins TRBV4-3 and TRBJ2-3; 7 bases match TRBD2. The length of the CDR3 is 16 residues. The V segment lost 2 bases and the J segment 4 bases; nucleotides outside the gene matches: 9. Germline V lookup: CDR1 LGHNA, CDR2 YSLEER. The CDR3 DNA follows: TGCGCCAGCAGCCAAATTTGGCTAGCGGTCCCAGATACGCAGTATTTT. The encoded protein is CASSQIWLAVPDTQYF.

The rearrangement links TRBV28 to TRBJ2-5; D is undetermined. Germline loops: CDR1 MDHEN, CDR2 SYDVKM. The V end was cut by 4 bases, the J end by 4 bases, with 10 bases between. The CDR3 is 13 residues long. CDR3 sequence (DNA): TGTGCCAGCAGTTCCCGAGTAGTAGAGACCCAGTACTTC. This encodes CASSSRVVETQYF.

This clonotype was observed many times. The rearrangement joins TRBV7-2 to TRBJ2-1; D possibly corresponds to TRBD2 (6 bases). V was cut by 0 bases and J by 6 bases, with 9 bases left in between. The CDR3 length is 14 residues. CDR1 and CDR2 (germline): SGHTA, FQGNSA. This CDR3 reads CASSLARTTNEQFF. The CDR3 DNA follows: TGTGCCAGCAGCTTAGCGCGGACTACCAATGAGCAGTTCTTC.

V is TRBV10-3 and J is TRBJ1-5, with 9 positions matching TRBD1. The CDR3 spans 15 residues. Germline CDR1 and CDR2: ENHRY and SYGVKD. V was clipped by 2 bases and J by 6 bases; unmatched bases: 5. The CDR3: CAISEIQGAGQPQHF. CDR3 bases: TGTGCCATCAGTGAGATACAGGGGGCAGGTCAGCCCCAGCATTTT.